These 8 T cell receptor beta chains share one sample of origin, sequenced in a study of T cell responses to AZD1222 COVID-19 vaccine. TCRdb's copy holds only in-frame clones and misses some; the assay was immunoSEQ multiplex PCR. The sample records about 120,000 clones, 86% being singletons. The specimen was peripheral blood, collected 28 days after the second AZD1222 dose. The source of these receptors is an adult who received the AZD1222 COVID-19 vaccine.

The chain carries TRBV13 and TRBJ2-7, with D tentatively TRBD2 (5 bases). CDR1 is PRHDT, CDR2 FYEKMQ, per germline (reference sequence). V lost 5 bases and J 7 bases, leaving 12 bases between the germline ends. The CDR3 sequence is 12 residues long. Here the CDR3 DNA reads TGTGCCAGCAGCACCGACCCGGGGGAGCAGTACTTC. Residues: CASSTDPGEQYF.

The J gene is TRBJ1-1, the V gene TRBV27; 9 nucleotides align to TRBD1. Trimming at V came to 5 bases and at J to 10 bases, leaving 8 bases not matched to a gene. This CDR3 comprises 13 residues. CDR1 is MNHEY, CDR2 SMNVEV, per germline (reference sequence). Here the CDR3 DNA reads TGTGCCAGCAGTATCACAGGGGGCGACGTAGCTTTCTTT. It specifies CASSITGGDVAFF.

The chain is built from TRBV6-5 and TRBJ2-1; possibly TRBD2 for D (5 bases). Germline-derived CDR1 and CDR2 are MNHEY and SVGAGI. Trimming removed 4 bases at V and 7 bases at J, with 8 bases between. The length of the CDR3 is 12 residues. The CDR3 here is CASSFSGNEQFF. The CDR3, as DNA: TGTGCCAGCAGTTTCTCGGGGAATGAGCAGTTCTTC.

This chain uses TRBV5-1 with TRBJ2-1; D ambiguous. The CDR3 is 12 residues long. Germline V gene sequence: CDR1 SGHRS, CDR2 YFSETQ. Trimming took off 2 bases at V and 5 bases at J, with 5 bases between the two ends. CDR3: CASSLPNNEQFF. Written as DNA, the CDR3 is TGCGCCAGCAGCTTACCGAACAATGAGCAGTTCTTC. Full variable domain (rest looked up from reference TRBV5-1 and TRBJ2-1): KAGVTQTPRYLIKTRGQQVTLSCSPISGHRSVSWYQQTPGQGLQFLFEYFSETQRNKGNFPGRFSGRQFSNSRSEMNVSTLELGDSALYLCASSLPNNEQFFGPGTRLTVL.

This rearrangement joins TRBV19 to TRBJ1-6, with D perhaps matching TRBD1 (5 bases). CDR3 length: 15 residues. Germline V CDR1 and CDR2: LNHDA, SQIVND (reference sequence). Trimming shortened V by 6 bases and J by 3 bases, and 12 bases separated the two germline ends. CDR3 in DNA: TGTGCCAGTAGCCCAGGGTTTCTCTATAATTCACCCCTCCACTTT. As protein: CASSPGFLYNSPLHF.

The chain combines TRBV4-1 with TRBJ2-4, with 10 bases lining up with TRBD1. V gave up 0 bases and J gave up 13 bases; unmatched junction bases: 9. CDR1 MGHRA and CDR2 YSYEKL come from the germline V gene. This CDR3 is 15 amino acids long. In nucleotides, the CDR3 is TGCGCCAGCAGCCAAGACGGGGACAGGGGTTTGGGACAGTACTTC. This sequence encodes CASSQDGDRGLGQYF.

The CDR3 region is CASTAQGVIGYTF. DNA of the CDR3: TGTGCCAGCACCGCCCAGGGGGTGATAGGCTACACCTTC. The rearrangement joins TRBV6-5 to TRBJ1-2; 7 bases are a match to TRBD1. This CDR3 region has 13 residues. The germline V gene encodes CDR1 MNHEY and CDR2 SVGAGI. Trimming took 7 bases from V and 8 from J; bases not matched to a gene: 10.

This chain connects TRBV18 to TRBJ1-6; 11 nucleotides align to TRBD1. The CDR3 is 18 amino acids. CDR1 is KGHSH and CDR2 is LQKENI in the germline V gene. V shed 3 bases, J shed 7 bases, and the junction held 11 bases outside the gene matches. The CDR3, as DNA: TGTGCCAGCTCACCGTTTGGACAGGGGGCGAAGGGCAATTCACCCCTCCACTTT. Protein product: CASSPFGQGAKGNSPLHF.